The entry below describes one TCR beta chain. No antigen is known for it. The data are from a study of response to subunit inactivated influenza vaccine. Study-level points and caveats: T cells newly recruited by each seasonal influenza vaccination are few, the authors suggested.

The CDR3 has 13 amino acids. Germline loops: CDR1 SGHVS, CDR2 FQNEAQ. Trimming stripped 3 bases from V and 12 bases from J, with 14 bases between. TCRdb reprocessed the RT-PCR reads via MiXCR and lists one record per CDR3 protein. Here the sample spans roughly 500,000 distinct CDR3 sequences, more than 15% being singletons. The receptor was derived from a man aged 45 to 70 who received an inactivated influenza vaccine. V and J are TRBV7-8 and TRBJ1-4; no clear D gene. Sequences were derived from CD4+ T cells sorted from PBMCs, sampled less than 30 months after vaccination. The CDR3 is CASSFGLREQLFF. In DNA form, the CDR3 reads TGTGCCAGCAGCTTTGGACTAAGGGAGCAACTGTTTTTT. The full variable domain, rest sourced from reference TRBV7-8 and TRBJ1-4, is GAGVSQSPRYKVAKRGQDVALRCDPISGHVSLFWYQQALGQGPEFLTYFQNEAQLDKSGLPSDRFFAERPEGSVSTLKIQRTQQEDSAVYLCASSFGLREQLFFGSGTQLSVL.